The T cell receptor beta chain under discussion was sequenced for a study of blood T cell repertoires in COVID-19. Turning to the study itself: Whether acute or convalescent, the COVID-19 samples came from the United States, Italy and Spain. The cDNA or gDNA used as material had been derived from T cells, B-cell-depleted T cells, or PBMCs.

Trimming pared 6 bases from V and 0 bases from J, leaving 12 bases between. The germline V gene has CDR1 SNHLY and CDR2 FYNNEI. The CDR3 has 15 amino acids. Authors' analysis steps: From reference gene primer amplification, estimates of nucleated cell counts were derived. Here immunoSEQ multiplex PCR was the method, and the copy in TCRdb shows in-frame clones only, minus some. V, J and clone size are taken as reported in that table, and D and trimming were inferred from the DNA itself. The sample has more than 100,000 clones, more than 75% seen once; the top ten hold just under 30%. The rearrangement uses TRBV2 and TRBJ1-3; no reliable D call. The TCR was taken from a woman in her sixties or seventies with acute or convalescent COVID-19. The specimen sequenced was peripheral blood. In DNA form, the CDR3 reads TGTGCCAGCAGCAACGCACAGCTCTCTGGAAACACCATATATTTT. Amino acid sequence: CASSNAQLSGNTIYF.